This T cell receptor beta chain was identified in a study of blood T cell repertoires in COVID-19. Libraries were prepared by immunoSEQ multiplex PCR; TCRdb keeps only in-frame clonotypes and omits some of them. The sample records some 200,000 clones, about 80% being singletons. Germline V gene sequence: CDR1 LGHNA, CDR2 YNFKEQ. CDR3 size: 15 residues. Losses at the gene ends were 3 bases for V and 6 bases for J; bases not matched to a gene: 5. This TCR came from a woman aged 60-75 years with acute or convalescent COVID-19. The sequenced sample consisted of peripheral blood. The chain carries TRBV4-2 and TRBJ1-5; 10 bases match TRBD1. The CDR3 coding sequence is TGTGCCAGCAGCCAGGAAGGGACAGGGGCTCAGCCCCAGCATTTT. The encoded protein is CASSQEGTGAQPQHF.